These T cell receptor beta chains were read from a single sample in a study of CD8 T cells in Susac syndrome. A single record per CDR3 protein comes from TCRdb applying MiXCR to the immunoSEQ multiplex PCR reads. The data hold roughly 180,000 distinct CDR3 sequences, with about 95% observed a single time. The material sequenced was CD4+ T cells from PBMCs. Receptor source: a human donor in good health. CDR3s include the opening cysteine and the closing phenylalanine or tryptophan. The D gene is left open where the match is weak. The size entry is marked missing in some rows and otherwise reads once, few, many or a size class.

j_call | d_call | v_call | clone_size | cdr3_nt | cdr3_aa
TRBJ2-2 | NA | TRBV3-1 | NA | TGTGCCAGCACCTCAGGGCCAAACACCGGGGAGCTGTTTTTT | CASTSGPNTGELFF
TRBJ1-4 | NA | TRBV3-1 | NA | TGTGCCAGCAGCCAAGTTAGGTCAGGGCCTCGGAATGAAAAACTGTTTTTT | CASSQVRSGPRNEKLFF
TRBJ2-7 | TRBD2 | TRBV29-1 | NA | TGCAGCGTTGTGTTCCTAGCGGGAGAACGAGAGCAGTACTTC | CSVVFLAGEREQYF
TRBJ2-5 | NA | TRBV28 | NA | TGTGCCAGCAGTCCACACAGAGGGCCCCAAGAGACCCAGTACTTC | CASSPHRGPQETQYF
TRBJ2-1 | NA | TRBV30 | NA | TGTGCCTGGAGTGTTAATAAGGGAGAGCAGTTCTTC | CAWSVNKGEQFF
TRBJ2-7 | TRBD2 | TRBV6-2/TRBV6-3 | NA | TGTGCCAGCAGTTACCTTACCGGGACTAGAGACTTATACGAGCAGTACTTC | CASSYLTGTRDLYEQYF
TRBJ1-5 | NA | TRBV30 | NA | TGTGCCTGGAGCCACAGGGACAATCAGCCCCAGCATTTT | CAWSHRDNQPQHF
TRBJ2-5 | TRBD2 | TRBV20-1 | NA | TGCAGTGCCAGGCTAGCGGGAGTCCCGCGGGGAGAGACCCAGTACTTC | CSARLAGVPRGETQYF
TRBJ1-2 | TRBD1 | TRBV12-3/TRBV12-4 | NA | TGTGCCAGCAGGGCAGGGACAGCCTATGGCTACACCTTC | CASRAGTAYGYTF
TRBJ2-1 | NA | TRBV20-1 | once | TGCAGTGCTAGCCTTAGGTTTTACAATGAGCAGTTCTTC | CSASLRFYNEQFF
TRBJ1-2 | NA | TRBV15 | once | TGTGCCACCAGCAGTGGGGGCCACTATGGCTACACCTTC | CATSSGGHYGYTF
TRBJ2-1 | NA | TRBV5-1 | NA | TGCGCCAGCAGCTCGCAACTCTCCTACAATGAGCAGTTCTTC | CASSSQLSYNEQFF
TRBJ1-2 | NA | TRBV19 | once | TGTGCCAGTAGTATAGACGGACCCTCTAACTATGGCTACACCTTC | CASSIDGPSNYGYTF
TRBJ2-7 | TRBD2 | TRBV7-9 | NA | TGTGCCAGCAGCCCGACTAGCGCCCACTCCTACGAGCAGTACTTC | CASSPTSAHSYEQYF
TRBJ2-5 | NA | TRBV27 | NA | TGTGCCAGCAGTTTACATAGGATCGGGGAGACCCAGTACTTC | CASSLHRIGETQYF
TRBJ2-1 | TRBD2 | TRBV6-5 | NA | TGTGCCAGCAGTTACTCTTCTAGCGGGAGTTACAATGAGCAGTTCTTC | CASSYSSSGSYNEQFF
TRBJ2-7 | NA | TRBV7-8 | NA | TGTGCCAGCAGCTTAGCGCTCGGGGAAAAGTACGAGCAGTACTTC | CASSLALGEKYEQYF
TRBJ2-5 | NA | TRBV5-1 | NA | TGCGCCAGCGCCAGTAGGGGCACGGGAATCTTCGAGACCCAGTACTTC | CASASRGTGIFETQYF
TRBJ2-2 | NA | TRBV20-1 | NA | TGCAGTGCTATCTGGGGAGTTACCGGGGAGCTGTTTTTT | CSAIWGVTGELFF
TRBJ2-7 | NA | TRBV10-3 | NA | TGTGCCATCAGTGAGTCGAGGCTAGATGCGCTGCAGTACTTC | CAISESRLDALQYF
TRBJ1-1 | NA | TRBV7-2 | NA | TGTGCCAGCAGCTTCCGGGTCTCCCACGGGAACACTGAAGCTTTCTTT | CASSFRVSHGNTEAFF
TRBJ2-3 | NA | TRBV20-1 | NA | TGCAGCCAAAAAGCAGTGGGGACAGATACGCAGTATTTT | CSQKAVGTDTQYF
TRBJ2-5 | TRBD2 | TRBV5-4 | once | TGTGCCAGCAGCTCGGGACTAGCCGGGCAGACCCAGTACTTC | CASSSGLAGQTQYF
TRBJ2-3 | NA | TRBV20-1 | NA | TGCAGTGCTGGGGGCGGGACCCTCCCAGATACGCAGTATTTT | CSAGGGTLPDTQYF
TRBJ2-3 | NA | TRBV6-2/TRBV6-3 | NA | TGTGCCAGTGACAGCCCCACAGATACGCAGTATTTT | CASDSPTDTQYF
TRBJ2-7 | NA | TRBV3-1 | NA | TGTGCCAGCAGCCAAGGCAGGTCGTCGGAGCAGTACTTC | CASSQGRSSEQYF
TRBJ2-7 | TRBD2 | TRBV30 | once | TGTGCCTTGAGCAGGGAGGGGACCGAGCAGTACTTC | CALSREGTEQYF
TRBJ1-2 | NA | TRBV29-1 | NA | TGCAGCGTTGCCCAGGGAGCTAACTATGGCTACACCTTC | CSVAQGANYGYTF
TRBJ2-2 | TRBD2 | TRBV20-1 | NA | TGCAGTGCTTCTCGGACTAGCGGGAACACCGGGGAGCTGTTTTTT | CSASRTSGNTGELFF
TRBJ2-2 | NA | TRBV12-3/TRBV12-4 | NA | TGTGCCAGCAGTTGGTCCGGGACGAACACCGGGGAGCTGTTTTTT | CASSWSGTNTGELFF
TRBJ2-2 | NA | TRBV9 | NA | TGTGCCAGCAGCGTAGCACCCGGGGGCAGCACCGGGGAGCTGTTTTTT | CASSVAPGGSTGELFF
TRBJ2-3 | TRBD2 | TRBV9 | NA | TGTGCCAGCAGCGTACGGCGGGAGGTCGGACCGGGTGATACGCAGTATTTT | CASSVRREVGPGDTQYF
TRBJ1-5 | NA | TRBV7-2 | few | TGTGCCAGCAGCTTAGCGGGGGGAGTACAGCCCCAGCATTTT | CASSLAGGVQPQHF
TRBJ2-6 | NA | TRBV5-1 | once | TGCGCCAGCAGCCCAACTACAGGGATCTCTGGGGCCAACGTCCTGACTTTC | CASSPTTGISGANVLTF
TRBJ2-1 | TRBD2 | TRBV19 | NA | TGTGCCAGTAGGTGGGGAGGGGAGCAGTTCTTC | CASRWGGEQFF
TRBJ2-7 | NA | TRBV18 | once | TGTGCCAGCTCACCAAACAGGCCTCTGAGGGACGAGCAGTACTTC | CASSPNRPLRDEQYF
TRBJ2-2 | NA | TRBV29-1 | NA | TGCAGCGTTGCAGAGAACACCGGGGAGCTGTTTTTT | CSVAENTGELFF
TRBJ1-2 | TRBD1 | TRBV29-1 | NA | TGCAGCGTTGAGATACCGGGACAGGGGTATGGCTACACCTTC | CSVEIPGQGYGYTF
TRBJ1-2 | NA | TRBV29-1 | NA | TGCAGCGTTGCGTCGGGGGTGGGGAATGGCTACACCTTC | CSVASGVGNGYTF
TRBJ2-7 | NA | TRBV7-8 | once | TGTGCCAGCAGCTTTGCCCCTCCCGAGCAGTACTTC | CASSFAPPEQYF
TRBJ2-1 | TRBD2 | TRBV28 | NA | TGTGCCAGCAGTCCCCGATTTAGCGGGAGAACCCGCAGTGAGCAGTTCTTC | CASSPRFSGRTRSEQFF
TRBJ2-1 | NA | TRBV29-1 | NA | TGCAGCGTTGAAGAGGTCTACAATGAGCAGTTCTTC | CSVEEVYNEQFF
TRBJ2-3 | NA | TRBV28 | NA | TGTGCCAGCCATCAGGGGGGGAGGCCAGATACGCAGTATTTT | CASHQGGRPDTQYF
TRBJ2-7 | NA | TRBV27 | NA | TGTGCCAGCAGCGACTCCTCAACAACCTACGAGCAGTACTTC | CASSDSSTTYEQYF
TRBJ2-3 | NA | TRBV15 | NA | TGTGCCACCAGCAGAGACAGGGCTAGCACAGATACGCAGTATTTT | CATSRDRASTDTQYF